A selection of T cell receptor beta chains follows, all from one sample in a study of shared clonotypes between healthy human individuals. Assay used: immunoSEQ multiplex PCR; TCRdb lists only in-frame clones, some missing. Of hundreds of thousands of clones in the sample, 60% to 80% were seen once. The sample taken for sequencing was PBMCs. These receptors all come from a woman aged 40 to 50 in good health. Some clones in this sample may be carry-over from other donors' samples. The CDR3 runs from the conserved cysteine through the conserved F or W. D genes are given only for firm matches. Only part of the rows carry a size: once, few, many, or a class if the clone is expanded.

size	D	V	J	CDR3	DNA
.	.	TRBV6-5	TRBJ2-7	CASSSTGSAYEQYF	TGTGCCAGCAGCTCGACAGGCAGCGCCTACGAGCAGTACTTC
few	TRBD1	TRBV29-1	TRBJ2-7	CSVSSGTGALYEQYF	TGCAGCGTCAGCTCCGGGACAGGGGCCCTTTACGAGCAGTACTTC
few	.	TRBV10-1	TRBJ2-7	CASSESMGCDEQYF	TGCGCCAGCAGTGAGTCGATGGGTTGTGACGAGCAGTACTTC
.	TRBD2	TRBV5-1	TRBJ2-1	CASSILAGNEQFF	TGCGCCAGCAGCATACTAGCGGGCAATGAGCAGTTCTTC
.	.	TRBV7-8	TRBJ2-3	CASSLALGGTDTQYF	TGTGCCAGCAGCTTAGCTCTGGGGGGCACAGATACGCAGTATTTT
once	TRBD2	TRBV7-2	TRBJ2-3	CASSSRTRTDTQYF	TGTGCCAGCAGCTCTCGGACTAGGACAGATACGCAGTATTTT
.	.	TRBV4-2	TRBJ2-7	CASSQDPSEQYF	TGTGCCAGCAGCCAAGATCCTTCTGAGCAGTACTTC
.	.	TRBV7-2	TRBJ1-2	CASSSSGGKGGYTF	TGTGCCAGCAGCTCCAGTGGGGGAAAAGGGGGCTACACCTTC
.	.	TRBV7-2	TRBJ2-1	CASSAAGTAYNEQFF	TGTGCCAGCAGCGCAGCCGGGACTGCCTACAATGAGCAGTTCTTC
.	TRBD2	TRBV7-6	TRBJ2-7	CASSLAGSEQYF	TGTGCCAGCAGCCTAGCGGGAAGCGAGCAGTACTTC
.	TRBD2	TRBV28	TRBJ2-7	CASSPATLLAGEQYF	TGTGCCAGCAGTCCCGCGACCCTACTAGCGGGCGAGCAGTACTTC
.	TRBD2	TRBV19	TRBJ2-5	CASSSSGSPGETQYF	TGTGCCAGTAGTTCCAGCGGGAGCCCAGGGGAGACCCAGTACTTC
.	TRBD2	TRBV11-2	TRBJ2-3	CASSQGLAGTSTDTQYF	TGTGCCAGCAGCCAGGGACTAGCGGGGACTAGCACAGATACGCAGTATTTT
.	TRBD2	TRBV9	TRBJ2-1	CASSVLFAGGPYNEQFF	TGTGCCAGCAGCGTACTATTCGCGGGGGGTCCCTACAATGAGCAGTTCTTC
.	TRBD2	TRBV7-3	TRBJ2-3	CASSPGGAQYF	TGTGCCAGCAGCCCCGGGGGGGCGCAGTATTTT
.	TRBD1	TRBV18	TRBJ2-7	CASSTETGAVEQYF	TGTGCCAGCTCAACCGAGACAGGGGCCGTGGAGCAGTACTTC
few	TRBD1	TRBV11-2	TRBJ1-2	CASSLDRQGGGYTF	TGTGCCAGCAGCTTAGATAGACAGGGTGGTGGCTACACCTTC
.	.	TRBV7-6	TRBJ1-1	CASSRARENTEAFF	TGTGCCAGCAGCCGGGCAAGGGAGAACACTGAAGCTTTCTTT
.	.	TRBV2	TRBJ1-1	CASSEALSPEAFF	TGTGCCAGCAGTGAAGCGCTCTCCCCTGAAGCTTTCTTT
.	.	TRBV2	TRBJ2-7	CASSHWDITYEQYF	TGTGCCAGCAGTCACTGGGACATAACCTACGAGCAGTACTTT
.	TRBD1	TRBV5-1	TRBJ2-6	CASSGDRSGANVLTF	TGCGCCAGCAGCGGGGACAGATCTGGGGCCAACGTCCTGACTTTC
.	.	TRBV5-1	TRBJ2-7	CASSPGTSPEQYF	TGCGCCAGCAGCCCCGGGACATCCCCCGAGCAGTACTTC
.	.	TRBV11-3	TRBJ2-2	CASSLDTPGTGELFF	TGTGCCAGCAGCCTGGACACCCCGGGGACCGGGGAGCTGTTTTTT
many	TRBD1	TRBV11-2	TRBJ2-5	CASSLSAPGGSQETQYF	TGTGCCAGCAGCTTAAGTGCGCCAGGGGGATCTCAAGAGACCCAGTACTTC
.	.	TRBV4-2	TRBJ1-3	CASSVLQGPSGNTIYF	TGTGCCAGCAGCGTCCTACAGGGACCCTCTGGAAACACCATATATTTT
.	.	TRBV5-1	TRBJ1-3	CASSFGSWGSGNTIYF	TGCGCCAGCAGCTTTGGGTCGTGGGGGTCTGGAAACACCATATATTTT
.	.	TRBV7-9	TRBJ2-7	CASSRQSYEQYF	TGTGCCAGCAGCAGACAAAGTTACGAGCAGTACTTC
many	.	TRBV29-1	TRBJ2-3	CSVEGGRWAGRDTQYF	TGCAGCGTTGAAGGTGGACGTTGGGCAGGGAGGGATACGCAGTATTTT
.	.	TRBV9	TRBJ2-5	CASSPVGKGETQYF	TGTGCCAGCAGCCCCGTCGGGAAAGGAGAGACCCAGTACTTC
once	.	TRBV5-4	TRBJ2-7	CASSSSGQAYEQYF	TGTGCCAGCAGCTCCTCCGGGCAGGCCTACGAGCAGTACTTC
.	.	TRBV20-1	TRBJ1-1	CSASRGTEAFF	TGCAGTGCCTCGAGGGGCACTGAAGCTTTCTTT
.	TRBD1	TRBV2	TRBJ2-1	CASSETGGFSNEQFF	TGTGCCAGCAGTGAAACAGGGGGATTTAGCAATGAGCAGTTCTTC
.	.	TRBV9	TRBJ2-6	CASSSAGANVLTF	TGTGCCAGCAGCTCAGCTGGGGCCAACGTCCTGACTTTC
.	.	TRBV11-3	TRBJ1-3	CASPCRNSGNTIYF	TGTGCCAGCCCGTGCCGGAACTCTGGAAACACCATATATTTT
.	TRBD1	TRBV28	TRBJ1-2	CASSFGTGVGYTF	TGTGCCAGCAGTTTCGGGACAGGGGTCGGCTACACCTTC
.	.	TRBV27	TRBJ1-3	CASSPSIRGSGNTIYF	TGTGCCAGCAGTCCATCAATTCGGGGCTCTGGAAACACCATATATTTT
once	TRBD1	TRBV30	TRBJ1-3	CAWSTGTGEISGNTIYF	TGTGCCTGGAGTACCGGGACAGGGGAGATTTCTGGAAACACCATATATTTT
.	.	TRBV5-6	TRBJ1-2	CASSLVVTANYGYTF	TGTGCCAGCAGCTTGGTGGTCACCGCCAACTATGGCTACACCTTC
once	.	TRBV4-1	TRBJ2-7	CASSHLALNYEQYF	TGCGCCAGCAGCCACCTCGCGCTAAACTACGAGCAGTACTTC
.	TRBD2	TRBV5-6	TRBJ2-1	CASSSQREGGNEQFF	TGTGCCAGCAGCTCCCAGCGGGAGGGGGGCAATGAGCAGTTCTTC
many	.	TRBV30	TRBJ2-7	CAWSEGYEQYF	TGTGCCTGGAGCGAGGGCTACGAGCAGTACTTC
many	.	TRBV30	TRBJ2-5	CAWNRAEETQYF	TGTGCCTGGAATCGGGCGGAAGAGACCCAGTACTTC
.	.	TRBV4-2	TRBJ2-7	CASSPRPYERYF	TGTGCCAGCAGCCCCCGGCCCTACGAGCGGTACTTC
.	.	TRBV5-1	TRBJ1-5	CASSLEAGGQPQHF	TGCGCCAGCAGCTTGGAAGCTGGGGGTCAGCCCCAGCATTTT
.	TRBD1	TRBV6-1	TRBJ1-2	CASRTTGQDYGYTF	TGTGCCAGCAGAACAACGGGACAGGACTATGGCTACACCTTC
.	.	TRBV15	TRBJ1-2	CATSRDIGQGYGYTF	TGTGCCACCAGCAGAGATATAGGGCAGGGCTATGGCTACACCTTC
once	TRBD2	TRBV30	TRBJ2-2	CASNPTSGVVRTGGLFF	TGTGCCTCAAACCCGACTAGCGGGGTGGTTCGCACCGGGGGGCTGTTTTTT
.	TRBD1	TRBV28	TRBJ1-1	CASSSTAGGNTEAFF	TGTGCCAGCAGTTCAACCGCAGGGGGAAACACTGAAGCTTTCTTT
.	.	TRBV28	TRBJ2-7	CASSPPTYEQYF	TGTGCCAGCAGCCCACCCACCTACGAGCAGTACTTC
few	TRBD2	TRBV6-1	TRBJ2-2	CASSGRGERLAGNTGELFF	TGTGCCAGCAGTGGGAGGGGGGAAAGACTAGCGGGAAACACCGGGGAGCTGTTTTTT
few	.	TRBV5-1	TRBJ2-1	CASSFRRDFSYNEQFF	TGCGCCAGCAGCTTTCGCCGGGACTTCTCCTACAATGAGCAGTTCTTC
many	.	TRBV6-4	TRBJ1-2	CASSDSGSNYGYTF	TGTGCCAGCAGTGACTCGGGGTCTAACTATGGCTACACCTTC
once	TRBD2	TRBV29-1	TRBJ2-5	CSAGTSGIQETQYF	TGCAGCGCCGGGACTAGCGGGATTCAAGAGACCCAGTACTTC
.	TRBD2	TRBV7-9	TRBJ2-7	CASSARLAGTGLSSYEQYF	TGTGCCAGCAGCGCCCGACTAGCGGGCACCGGACTCAGCTCCTACGAGCAGTACTTC
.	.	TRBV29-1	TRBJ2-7	CSVGGGMANEQYF	TGCAGCGTTGGGGGCGGGATGGCAAACGAGCAGTACTTC